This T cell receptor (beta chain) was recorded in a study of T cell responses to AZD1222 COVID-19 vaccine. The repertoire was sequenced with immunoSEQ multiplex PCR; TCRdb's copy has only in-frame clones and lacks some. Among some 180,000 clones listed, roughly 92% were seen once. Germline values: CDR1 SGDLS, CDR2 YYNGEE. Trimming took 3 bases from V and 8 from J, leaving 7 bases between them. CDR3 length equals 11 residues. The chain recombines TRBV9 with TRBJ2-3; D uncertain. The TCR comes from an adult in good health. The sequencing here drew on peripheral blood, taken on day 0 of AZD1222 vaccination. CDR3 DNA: TGTGCCAGCAGCGCTAGAGGTACGCAGTATTTT. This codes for CASSARGTQYF. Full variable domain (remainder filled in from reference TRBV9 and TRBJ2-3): DSGVTQTPKHLITATGQRVTLRCSPRSGDLSVYWYQQSLDQGLQFLIQYYNGEERAKGNILERFSAQQFPDLHSELNLSSLELGDSALYFCASSARGTQYFGPGTRLTVL.